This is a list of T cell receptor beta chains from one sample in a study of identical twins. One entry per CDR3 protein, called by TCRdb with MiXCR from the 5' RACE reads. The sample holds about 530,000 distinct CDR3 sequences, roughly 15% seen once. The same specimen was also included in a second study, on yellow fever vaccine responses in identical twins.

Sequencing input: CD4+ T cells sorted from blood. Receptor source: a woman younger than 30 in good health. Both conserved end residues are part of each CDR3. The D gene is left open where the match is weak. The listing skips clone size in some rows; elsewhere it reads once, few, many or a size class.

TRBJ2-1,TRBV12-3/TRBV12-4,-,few,TGTGCCAGCAGTTTTGGAGCGGTCTACAATGAGCAGTTCTTC,CASSFGAVYNEQFF
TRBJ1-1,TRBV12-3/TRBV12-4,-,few,TGTGCCAGCAGTTGGTCGACCTCGGGGCCCACTGAAGCTTTCTTT,CASSWSTSGPTEAFF
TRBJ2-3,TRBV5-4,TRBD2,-,TGTGCCAGCAGGCCTAGCGGTAGCACAGATACGCAGTATTTT,CASRPSGSTDTQYF
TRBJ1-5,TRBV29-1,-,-,TGCAGCGTTGGGGATGTGTCAGGGAATCAGCCCCAGCATTTT,CSVGDVSGNQPQHF
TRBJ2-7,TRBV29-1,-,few,TGCAGCGTTGTAAAGGGGACGGACGTTGAGCAGTACTTC,CSVVKGTDVEQYF
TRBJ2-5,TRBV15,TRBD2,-,TGTGCCACCAGCAGAGATCAACTAGCGGGAGAACAGACCCAGTACTTC,CATSRDQLAGEQTQYF
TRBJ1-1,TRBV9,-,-,TGTGCCAGCAGCGTAGATTTGACAGCCAAAGCTTTCTTT,CASSVDLTAKAFF
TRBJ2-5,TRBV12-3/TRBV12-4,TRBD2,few,TGTGCCAGCAGTTCGGGACTAGCGGGAGTAGGAGAGACCCAGTACTTC,CASSSGLAGVGETQYF
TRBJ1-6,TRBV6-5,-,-,TGTGCCAGCAGTTACGGGGGGCGCGACTCACCCCTCCACTTT,CASSYGGRDSPLHF
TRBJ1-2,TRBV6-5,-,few,TGTGCCAGCCGGAGGGCCTATGGCTACACCTTC,CASRRAYGYTF
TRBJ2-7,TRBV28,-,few,TGTGCCAGCAGTTGGGCCCAGGGGCTGGAGTACTTC,CASSWAQGLEYF
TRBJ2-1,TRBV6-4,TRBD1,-,TGTGCCAACTTACACCGGGACAGCTTCACCTATGAGCAGTTCTTC,CANLHRDSFTYEQFF
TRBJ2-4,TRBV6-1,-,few,TGTGCCAGCAGGCAGGCAGCCAAAAACATTCAGTACTTC,CASRQAAKNIQYF
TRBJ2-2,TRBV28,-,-,TGTGCCAGCCGCCGGGTTCGGAACACCGGGGAGCTGTTTTTT,CASRRVRNTGELFF
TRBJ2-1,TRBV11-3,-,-,TGTGCCAGCAGCTTAGATCGGGGTAGCTGGTACAATGAGCAGTTCTTC,CASSLDRGSWYNEQFF
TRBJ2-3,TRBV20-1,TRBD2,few,TGCAGTGCTAGAGATAGGCGGGGGGGCACAGATACGCAGTATTTT,CSARDRRGGTDTQYF
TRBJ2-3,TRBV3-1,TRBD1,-,TGTGCCAGCAGCACCACGGGACAGGTCACAGATACGCAGTATTTT,CASSTTGQVTDTQYF
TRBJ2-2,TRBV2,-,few,TGTGCCAGAGGATACACCGGGGAGCTGTTTTTT,CARGYTGELFF
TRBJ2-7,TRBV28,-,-,TGTGCCAGCAGTAACGCCGGGATCCCAATCGCCTACGAGCAGTACTTC,CASSNAGIPIAYEQYF
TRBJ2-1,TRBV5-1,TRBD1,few,TGCGCCAGCAGCAATCCGGGACAGCCCAAGGGGCAGTTCTTC,CASSNPGQPKGQFF
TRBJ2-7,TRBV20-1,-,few,TGCAGTGCTAGAGTTAAGAGCAACGAGCAGTACTTC,CSARVKSNEQYF
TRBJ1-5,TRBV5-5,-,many,TGTGCCAGCAGCTTGGGCACGGACCAGCCCCAGCATTTT,CASSLGTDQPQHF
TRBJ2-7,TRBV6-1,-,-,TGTGCCAGTGGACACAGGGATCGTAGGGAGCAGTACTTC,CASGHRDRREQYF
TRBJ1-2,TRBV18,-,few,TGTGCCAGCTCACAATTACAGGGCGACTATGGCTACACCTTC,CASSQLQGDYGYTF
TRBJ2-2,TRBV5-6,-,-,TGTGCCAGCAGCTTTATAGCGATTAACACCGGGGAGCTGTTTTTT,CASSFIAINTGELFF
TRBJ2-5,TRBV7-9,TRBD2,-,TGTGCCAGCAGCCAAGGACTAGCGCAGGAGACCCAGTACTTC,CASSQGLAQETQYF
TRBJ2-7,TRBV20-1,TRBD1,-,TGCTGTGAACCCAATCGGACAGGGGCGCTGGTAGACTACGAGCAGTACTTC,CCEPNRTGALVDYEQYF
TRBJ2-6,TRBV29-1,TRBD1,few,TGCAGCGTTCGAGCCGGGACAGGGCTTTCTGGGGCCAACGTCCTGACTTTC,CSVRAGTGLSGANVLTF
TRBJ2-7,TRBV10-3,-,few,TGTGCCATCAAAAAAGGAGCAAGCTCCTACGAGCAGTACTTC,CAIKKGASSYEQYF
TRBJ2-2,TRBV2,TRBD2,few,TGTGCCAGCAGAAGGACTAGCGGGAGCCCCGGGGAGCTGTTTTTT,CASRRTSGSPGELFF
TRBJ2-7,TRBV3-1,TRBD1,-,TGTGCCAGCAGCCTTTCGCGGACAGGCCCCTACGAGCAGTACTTC,CASSLSRTGPYEQYF
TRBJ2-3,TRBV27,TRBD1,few,TGTGCCAGCAGTTTATTAGGGGGGGACAGGGGTTTAGATACGCAGTATTTT,CASSLLGGDRGLDTQYF
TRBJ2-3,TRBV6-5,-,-,TGTGCCAGCAAAGCTAGTACCAATACGCAGTATTTT,CASKASTNTQYF
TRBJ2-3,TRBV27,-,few,TGTGCCAGCAGTTTCGGGGACTCAGATACGCAGTATTTT,CASSFGDSDTQYF
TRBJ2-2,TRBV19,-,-,TGTGCCAGTAGTTTAGGTCTTACGACGAACACCGGGGAGCTGTTTTTT,CASSLGLTTNTGELFF
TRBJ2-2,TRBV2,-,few,TGTGCCAGCAGTGAACAGGGCAACGCGAACACCGGGGAGCTGTTTTTT,CASSEQGNANTGELFF
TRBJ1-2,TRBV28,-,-,TGTGCCAGCAGTTTATTTCACGGAATCTATGGCTACACCTTC,CASSLFHGIYGYTF
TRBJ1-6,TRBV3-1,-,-,TGTGCCAGCAGTCATGGGGGCGTCGGATTTTCACCCCTCCACTTT,CASSHGGVGFSPLHF
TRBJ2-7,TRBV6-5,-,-,TGTGCCAGCAGTTACACAAAGGGGTTTCGGCCCTACGAGCAGTACTTC,CASSYTKGFRPYEQYF
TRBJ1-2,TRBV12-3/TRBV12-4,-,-,TGTGCCAGCAGTACCTCCCGGGGATATGGCTACACCTTC,CASSTSRGYGYTF
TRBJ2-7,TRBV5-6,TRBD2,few,TGTGCCAGCAGCTTGGTGGTGGGACTACAAACGTACGAGCAGTACTTC,CASSLVVGLQTYEQYF
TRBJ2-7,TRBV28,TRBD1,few,TGTGCCAGCAGTACCTCCGGGACAGACCCCTACGAGCAGTACTTC,CASSTSGTDPYEQYF
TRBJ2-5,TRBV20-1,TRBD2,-,TGCAGTGCTAAGAGGGTAGCGGGGGGGAAAGAGACCCAGTACTTC,CSAKRVAGGKETQYF
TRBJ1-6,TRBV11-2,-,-,TGTGCCAGCAGCCTCACGTTTGTTACGGGACGTCGGATTAATTCACCCCTCCACTTT,CASSLTFVTGRRINSPLHF
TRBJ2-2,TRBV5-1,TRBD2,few,TGCGCCAGCAGCAGCACTAGCGGGAGTCGGACCGGGGAGCTGTTTTTT,CASSSTSGSRTGELFF
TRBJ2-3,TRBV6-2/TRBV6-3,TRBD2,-,TGTGCCAGCAGTTACGTCCGACTAGCGGGAGGGACAGATACGCAGTATTTT,CASSYVRLAGGTDTQYF
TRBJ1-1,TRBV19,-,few,TGTGCCAGTAGTATAGGGTACAGGGCCACTGAAGCTTTCTTT,CASSIGYRATEAFF
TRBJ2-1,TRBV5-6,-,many,TGTGCCAGCAGCTTCAGGGGCCGGGACAATGAGCAGTTCTTC,CASSFRGRDNEQFF
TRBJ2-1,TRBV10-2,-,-,TGCGCCAGCAGTGAGCTAAATGAGCAGTTCTTC,CASSELNEQFF
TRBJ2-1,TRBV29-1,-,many,TGCAGCGTTGAGGAAGGGGTAAGAGGCTCCTACAATGAGCAGTTCTTC,CSVEEGVRGSYNEQFF
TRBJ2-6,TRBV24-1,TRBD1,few,TGTGCCACCAGTGAGCCTCCGGGACAGGATAACTCTGGGGCCAACGTCCTGACTTTC,CATSEPPGQDNSGANVLTF
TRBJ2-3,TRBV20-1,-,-,TGCAGTGCTAAAAGCGGTACTAGCACAGATACGCAGTATTTT,CSAKSGTSTDTQYF
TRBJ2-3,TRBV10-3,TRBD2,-,TGTGCCATCACTGAGCGGGGGGGCTTAGATACGCAGTATTTT,CAITERGGLDTQYF
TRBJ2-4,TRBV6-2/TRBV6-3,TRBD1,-,TGTGCCAGCAGTCCTCTAGGGACAGCAACATCTCTAGCCAAAAACATTCAGTACTTC,CASSPLGTATSLAKNIQYF
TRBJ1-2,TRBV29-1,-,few,TGCAGCGTTAGATCGTGGAGGCAGGCCCTCCATGGCTACACCTTC,CSVRSWRQALHGYTF